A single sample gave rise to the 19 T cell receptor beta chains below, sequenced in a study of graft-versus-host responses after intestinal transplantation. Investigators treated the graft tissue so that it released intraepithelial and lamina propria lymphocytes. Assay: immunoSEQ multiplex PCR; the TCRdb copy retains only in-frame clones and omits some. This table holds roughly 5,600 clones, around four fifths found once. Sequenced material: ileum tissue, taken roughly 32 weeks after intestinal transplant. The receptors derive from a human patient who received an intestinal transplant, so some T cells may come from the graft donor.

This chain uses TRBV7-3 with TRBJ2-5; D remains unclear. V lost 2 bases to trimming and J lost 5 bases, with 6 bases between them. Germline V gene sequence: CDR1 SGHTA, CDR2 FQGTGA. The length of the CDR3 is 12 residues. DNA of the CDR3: TGTGCCAGCAGCTTAGTTGGGGAGACCCAGTACTTC. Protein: CASSLVGETQYF.

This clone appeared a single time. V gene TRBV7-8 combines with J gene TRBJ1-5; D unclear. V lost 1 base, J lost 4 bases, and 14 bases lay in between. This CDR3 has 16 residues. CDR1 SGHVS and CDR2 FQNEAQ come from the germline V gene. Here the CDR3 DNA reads TGTGCCAGCAGCTTAGGGGCCCCCGGCGGGAATCAGCCCCAGCATTTT. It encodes CASSLGAPGGNQPQHF.

The CDR3 reads CASSDRVRNSPLHF. The CDR3 DNA reads as TGTGCCAGCAGTGACAGGGTGCGGAATTCACCCCTCCACTTT. The chain joins TRBV7-3 to TRBJ1-6; 7 bases align to TRBD1. J gave up 7 bases and V 6 bases, and 6 bases lay outside the gene matches. Germline CDR1 is SGHTA and CDR2 is FQGTGA. The CDR3 runs to 14 residues. The full variable domain, in which reference TRBV7-3 and TRBJ1-6 provide the parts outside the CDR3, is GAGVSQTPSNKVTEKGKYVELRCDPISGHTALYWYRQSLGQGPEFLIYFQGTGAADDSGLPNDRFFAVRPEGSVSTLKIQRTERGDSAVYLCASSDRVRNSPLHFGNGTRLTVT.

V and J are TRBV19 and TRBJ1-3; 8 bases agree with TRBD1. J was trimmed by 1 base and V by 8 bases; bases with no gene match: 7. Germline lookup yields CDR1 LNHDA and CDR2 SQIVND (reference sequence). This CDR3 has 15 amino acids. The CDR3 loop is CASGQGANSGNTIYF. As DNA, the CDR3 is TGTGCCAGTGGGCAGGGGGCGAATTCTGGAAACACCATATATTTT.

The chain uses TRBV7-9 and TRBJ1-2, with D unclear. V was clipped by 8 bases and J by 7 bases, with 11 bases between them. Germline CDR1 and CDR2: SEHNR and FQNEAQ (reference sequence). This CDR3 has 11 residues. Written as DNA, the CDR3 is TGTGCCAGCTCCGTTGGAGGTGGCTACACCTTC. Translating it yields CASSVGGGYTF.

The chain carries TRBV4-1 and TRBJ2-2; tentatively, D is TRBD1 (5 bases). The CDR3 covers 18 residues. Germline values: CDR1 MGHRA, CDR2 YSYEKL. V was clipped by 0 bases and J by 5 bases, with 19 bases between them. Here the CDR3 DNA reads TGCGCCAGCAGCCAAGAGGGTGGCCCCAGGGTTTTGACCGGGGAGCTGTTTTTT. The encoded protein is CASSQEGGPRVLTGELFF.

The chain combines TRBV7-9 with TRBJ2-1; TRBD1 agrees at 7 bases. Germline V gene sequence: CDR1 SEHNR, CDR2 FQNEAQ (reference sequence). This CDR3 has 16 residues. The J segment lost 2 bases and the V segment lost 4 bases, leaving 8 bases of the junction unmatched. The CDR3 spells CASSSQLGTAYNEQFF. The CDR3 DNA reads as TGTGCCAGCAGCTCTCAACTCGGGACAGCCTACAATGAGCAGTTCTTC.

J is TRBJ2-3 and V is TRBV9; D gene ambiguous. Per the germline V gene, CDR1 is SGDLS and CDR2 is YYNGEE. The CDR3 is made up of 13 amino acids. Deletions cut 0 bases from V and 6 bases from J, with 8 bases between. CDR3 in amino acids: CASSVGSYDTQYF. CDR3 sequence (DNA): TGTGCCAGCAGCGTAGGGTCTTATGATACGCAGTATTTT.

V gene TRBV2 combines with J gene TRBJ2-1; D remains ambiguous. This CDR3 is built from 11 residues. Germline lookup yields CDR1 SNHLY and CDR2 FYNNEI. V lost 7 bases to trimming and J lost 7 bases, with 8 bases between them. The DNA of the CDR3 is TGTGCCAGCACGTGGGGTAATGAGCAGTTCTTC. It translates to CASTWGNEQFF.

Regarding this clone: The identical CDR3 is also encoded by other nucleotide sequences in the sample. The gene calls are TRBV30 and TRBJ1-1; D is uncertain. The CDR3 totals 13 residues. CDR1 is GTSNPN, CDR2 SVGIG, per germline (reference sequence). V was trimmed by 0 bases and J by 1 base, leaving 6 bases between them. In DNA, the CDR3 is TGTGCCTGGAGTGTAGCCGGGAACACTGAAGCTTTCTTT. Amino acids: CAWSVAGNTEAFF.

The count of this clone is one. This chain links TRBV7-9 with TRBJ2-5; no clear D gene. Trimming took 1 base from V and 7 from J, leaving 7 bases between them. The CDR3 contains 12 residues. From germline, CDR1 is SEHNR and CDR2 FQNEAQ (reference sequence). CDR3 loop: CASSLGVWTQYF. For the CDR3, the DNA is TGTGCCAGCAGCTTAGGGGTCTGGACCCAGTACTTC. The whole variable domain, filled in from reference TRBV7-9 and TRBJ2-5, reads DTGVSQNPRHKITKRGQNVTFRCDPISEHNRLYWYRQTLGQGPEFLTYFQNEAQLEKSRLLSDRFSAERPKGSFSTLEIQRTEQGDSAMYLCASSLGVWTQYFGPGTRLLVL.

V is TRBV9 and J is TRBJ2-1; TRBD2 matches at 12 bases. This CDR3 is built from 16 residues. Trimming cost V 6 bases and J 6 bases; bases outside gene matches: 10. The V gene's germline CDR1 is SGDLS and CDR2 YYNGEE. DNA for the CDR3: TGTGCCAGCACCTCGGATGGGGGACTAGCGGGCAATGAGCAGTTCTTC. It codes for CASTSDGGLAGNEQFF.

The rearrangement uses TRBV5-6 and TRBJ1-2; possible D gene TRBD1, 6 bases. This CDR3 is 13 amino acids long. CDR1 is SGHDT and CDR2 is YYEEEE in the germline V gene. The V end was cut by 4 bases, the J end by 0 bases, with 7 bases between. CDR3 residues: CASSRQANYGYTF. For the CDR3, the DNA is TGTGCCAGCAGCCGACAGGCTAACTATGGCTACACCTTC.

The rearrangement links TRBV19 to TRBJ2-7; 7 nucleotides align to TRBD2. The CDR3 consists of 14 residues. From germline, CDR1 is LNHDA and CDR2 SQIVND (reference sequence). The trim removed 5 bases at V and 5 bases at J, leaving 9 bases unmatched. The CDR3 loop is CASSLGGGRHEQYF. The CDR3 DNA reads TGTGCCAGTAGTCTTGGCGGGGGTAGGCACGAGCAGTACTTC.

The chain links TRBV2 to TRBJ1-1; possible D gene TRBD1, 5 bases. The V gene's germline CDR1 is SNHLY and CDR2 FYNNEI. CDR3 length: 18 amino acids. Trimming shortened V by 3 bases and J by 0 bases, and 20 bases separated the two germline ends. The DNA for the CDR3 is TGTGCCAGCAGTGATGACAGTTTGGTATTAGCCATGAACACTGAAGCTTTCTTT. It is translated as CASSDDSLVLAMNTEAFF. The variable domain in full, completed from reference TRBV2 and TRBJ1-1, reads EPEVTQTPSHQVTQMGQEVILRCVPISNHLYFYWYRQILGQKVEFLVSFYNNEISEKSEIFDDQFSVERPDGSNFTLKIRSTKLEDSAMYFCASSDDSLVLAMNTEAFFGQGTRLTVV.

The CDR3 protein is CASSGTQGLDTQYF. In nucleotides, the CDR3 is TGTGCCAGCTCAGGGACGCAAGGATTGGATACGCAGTATTTT. V gene TRBV18 combines with J gene TRBJ2-3; D assignment may be TRBD1 or TRBD2 (5 bases each). The V end was cut by 5 bases, the J end by 6 bases, with 15 bases between. Germline CDR1 KGHSH, CDR2 LQKENI. CDR3 length: 14 amino acids.

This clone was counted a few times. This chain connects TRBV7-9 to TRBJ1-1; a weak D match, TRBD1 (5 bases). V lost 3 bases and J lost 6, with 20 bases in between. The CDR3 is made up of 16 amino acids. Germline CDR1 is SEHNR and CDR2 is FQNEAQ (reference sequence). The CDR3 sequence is CASSLVRGDKRPEAFF. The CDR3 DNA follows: TGTGCCAGCAGCTTGGTCCGGGGCGACAAGAGGCCTGAAGCTTTCTTT.

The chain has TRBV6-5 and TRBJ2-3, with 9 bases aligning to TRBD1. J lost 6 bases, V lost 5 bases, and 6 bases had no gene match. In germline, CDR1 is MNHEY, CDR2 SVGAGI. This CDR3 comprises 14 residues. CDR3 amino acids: CASSDGQGTDTQYF. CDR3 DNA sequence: TGTGCCAGCAGTGACGGACAGGGGACTGATACGCAGTATTTT.

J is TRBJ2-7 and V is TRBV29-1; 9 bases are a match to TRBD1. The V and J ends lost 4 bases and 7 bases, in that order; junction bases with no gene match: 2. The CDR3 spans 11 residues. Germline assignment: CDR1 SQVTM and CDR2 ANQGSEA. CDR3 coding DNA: TGCAGCGTTGCACAGGGGGCAGAGCAGTACTTC. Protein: CSVAQGAEQYF.